The next 24 T cell receptor beta chains were all read from a single sample in a study of regulatory T cells in long-lasting Graves disease. Time point meaning: newly diagnosed GD, antithyroid drugs for less than 3 months. Isolated PBMC RNA provided the starting material for the TCR library. Libraries of TCR beta came from iRepertoire HTBI primers plus Arm-PCR of CDR3 regions. TCRdb independently ran MiXCR on the multiplex PCR reads; one entry per CDR3 protein. The table lists 400,000 to 500,000 distinct CDR3 sequences, about 15% of them singletons. These same records also appear under a second study, on T cells in Graves' hyperthyroidism and ophthalmopathy.

The source material was peripheral blood mononuclear cells (PBMCs), sampled at new diagnosis, from a patient treated with antithyroid drugs. The receptors derive from a woman aged 18-29 years with Graves disease.

This clonotype has a count of ten or more. The chain is built from TRBV24-1 and TRBJ1-6, with a possible D match to TRBD1 (5 bases). The CDR3 runs 18 residues. The germline V and J ends were trimmed by 8 bases and 5 bases, with 24 bases remaining between them. Germline CDR1 reads KGHDR; CDR2 reads SFDVKD. CDR3 in amino acids: CATMRGEIYAGDNSPLHF. The CDR3 nucleotides are TGTGCCACCATGAGGGGAGAGATATACGCCGGAGATAATTCACCCCTCCACTTT.

This clonotype occurred a few times. The chain couples TRBV6-1 to TRBJ1-2; D perhaps matches TRBD1 (6 bases). This CDR3 has 15 residues. V dropped 6 bases and J dropped 0 bases, with 14 bases sitting between them. In germline, CDR1 is MNHNS, CDR2 SASEGT. The CDR3 region is CASRTGALANYGYTF. In nucleotides, the CDR3 is TGTGCCAGCAGGACAGGAGCGTTAGCTAACTATGGCTACACCTTC.

Many counts were recorded for this clonotype. At one end the junction does not follow the germline gene, possibly because of a read error. This chain connects TRBV6-1 to TRBJ2-7; TRBD2 agrees at 7 bases. Germline V gene sequence: CDR1 MNHNS, CDR2 SASEGT. This CDR3 comprises 13 residues. The CDR3 loop is CASREAGRGEQYF. CDR3 in DNA: TGTGCCAGCAGGGAAGCGGGAAGGGGCGAGCAGTACTTC.

This clonotype has only a few counts. The chain joins TRBV20-1 to TRBJ1-1; D unclear. CDR1 DFQATT and CDR2 SNEGSKA come from the germline V gene (reference sequence). The ends were cut back, 3 bases at V and 1 base at J, with 9 bases in the middle. This CDR3 is 13 amino acids long. DNA of the CDR3: TGCAGTGCTAGCGTGGATGCGAACACTGAAGCTTTCTTT. Translating gives CSASVDANTEAFF.

This clonotype has a count of ten or more. The chain employs TRBV2 and TRBJ1-1, with TRBD1 matching over 11 bases. Germline V gene sequence: CDR1 SNHLY, CDR2 FYNNEI. The J segment lost 12 bases and the V segment lost 6 bases, leaving 9 bases of the junction unmatched. This CDR3 has 13 amino acids. The CDR3 DNA follows: TGTGCCAGCAGGGGACAGGGGGTGTCCGGGACTTTCTTT. The encoded protein is CASRGQGVSGTFF.

This clonotype was seen many times. The chain combines TRBV20-1 with TRBJ2-3, with a weak D call TRBD1 (6 bases). This CDR3 has 14 residues. The germline CDR1 and CDR2 sequences are DFQATT and SNEGSKA (reference sequence). Trimming left V 5 bases short and J 2 bases short, with 14 bases between. For the CDR3, the DNA is TGCAGTGCTTCCTCAGGGGCAATCACAGATACGCAGTATTTT. Translated, it gives CSASSGAITDTQYF.

This clonotype was seen repeatedly, ten times or more. The V gene is TRBV12-5, the J gene TRBJ2-2; unclear D gene. With 6 bases removed from V and 0 bases from J, the gap between germline ends came to 14 bases. Germline CDR1 and CDR2: LGHNT and FRNRAP. This CDR3 region has 16 residues. This CDR3 is CASGLWSSANTGELFF. CDR3 coding DNA: TGTGCTAGTGGACTTTGGAGCTCCGCGAACACCGGGGAGCTGTTTTTT.

Notes on this clonotype: A much larger clone lies one base from this, so it may be a read error. The chain recombines TRBV6-1 with TRBJ2-5, with D possibly being TRBD2 (6 bases). Per germline, CDR1 MNHNS and CDR2 SASEGT. V dropped 8 bases and J dropped 0 bases, with 7 bases sitting between them. The CDR3 sequence is 12 residues long. Written as DNA, the CDR3 is TGTGCCAGCGGGAGGTACCAAGAGACCCAGTACTTC. Translated: CASGRYQETQYF.

This clonotype was found many times. This sequence joins TRBV10-2 and TRBJ2-7; no clear D gene. Germline V gene data show CDR1 as WSHSY and CDR2 as SAAADI. V lost 1 base and J lost 6, with 13 bases in between. The CDR3 runs to 14 residues. The CDR3 reads CASSELLYSGEQYF. CDR3 bases: TGCGCCAGCAGTGAGTTGCTGTATTCGGGCGAGCAGTACTTC.

This clonotype was recorded many times. This sequence joins TRBV27 and TRBJ2-1; 8 nucleotides line up with TRBD1. The germline gives CDR1 MNHEY, CDR2 SMNVEV (reference sequence). The CDR3 sequence is 17 residues long. J was trimmed by 7 bases and V by 7 bases; bases with no gene match: 18. CDR3 coding DNA: TGTGCCAGCACCGGGACAGGCGCCCATAGGGGTTTTAATGAGCAGTTCTTC. Protein sequence: CASTGTGAHRGFNEQFF.

This clonotype was picked up many times. V is TRBV27 and J is TRBJ2-1; D may be TRBD1 (6 bases). This CDR3 is 16 amino acids long. Germline V gives CDR1 MNHEY, CDR2 SMNVEV (reference sequence). Deletions cut 6 bases from V and 0 bases from J, with 15 bases between. Written as DNA, the CDR3 is TGTGCCAGCAGGCCTTTGGGGGCCAACTCCTACAATGAGCAGTTCTTC. Translating it yields CASRPLGANSYNEQFF.

This clonotype showed up many times. The chain recombines TRBV18 with TRBJ2-5; the D is unclear. Germline CDR1 and CDR2: KGHSH and LQKENI. V was shortened by 4 bases and J by 5 bases, with 14 bases between the two germline ends. The CDR3 covers 14 residues. CDR3 DNA sequence: TGTGCCAGCTCACAAGGACCAGACGGGGAGACCCAGTACTTC. This codes for CASSQGPDGETQYF.

This clonotype has at least ten counts. The rearrangement uses TRBV20-1 and TRBJ2-5; 13 positions agree with TRBD2. The CDR3 loop spans 15 amino acids. The ends lost 6 bases at V and 5 bases at J; junction bases unmatched: 9. Germline V CDR1 and CDR2: DFQATT, SNEGSKA (reference sequence). DNA of the CDR3: TGCAGTGCCAAAAAGATGGGACTAGCGGGGGAGACCCAGTACTTC. The encoded protein is CSAKKMGLAGETQYF.

This clonotype showed up just a few times. A single base separates this from a much larger clone, so it may be a read error. This sequence joins TRBV11-1 and TRBJ2-7; the D is unclear. Germline-derived CDR1 and CDR2 are SGHAT and FQDESV (reference sequence). This CDR3 region has 14 residues. The CDR3 sequence is CVSSLSGPAYEQYF. Here the CDR3 DNA reads TGTGTCAGCAGCTTGTCCGGACCCGCCTACGAGCAGTACTTC.

This clonotype occurred a few times. The chain links TRBV7-2 to TRBJ2-1, with 10 bases fitting TRBD2. The trim removed 4 bases at V and 4 bases at J, leaving 4 bases unmatched. This CDR3 is built from 15 residues. The germline CDR1 and CDR2 sequences are SGHTA and FQGNSA. In DNA, the CDR3 is TGTGCCAGCAGCTCCTCTAGCGGGAGTTACAATGAGCAGTTCTTC. Protein: CASSSSSGSYNEQFF.

This clonotype was observed once. The J gene is TRBJ2-7, the V gene TRBV28; 10 nucleotides match TRBD2. The CDR3 has 15 amino acids. J was trimmed by 0 bases and V by 8 bases; bases with no gene match: 7. Germline V gene data show CDR1 as MDHEN and CDR2 as SYDVKM. CDR3 nucleotide sequence: TGTGCCAGCTGCCTGGCTAGCGGGAGCTCCTACGAGCAGTACTTC. It yields the protein CASCLASGSSYEQYF. Using reference TRBV28 and TRBJ2-7 for the parts outside the CDR3, the full variable domain is DVKVTQSSRYLVKRTGEKVFLECVQDMDHENMFWYRQDPGLGLRLIYFSYDVKMKEKGDIPEGYSVSREKKERFSLILESASTNQTSMYLCASCLASGSSYEQYFGPGTRLTVT.

There are a few counts of this clonotype. This sequence may be a read error, since a much larger clone differs from it by one base. V is TRBV2 and J is TRBJ2-1; 10 bases agree with TRBD1. CDR3 length equals 19 residues. Germline assignment: CDR1 SNHLY and CDR2 FYNNEI. CDR3 in DNA: TGTGCCAGCGGTGAAAGGGGACAGGGGTCCCTGAGCTCCTACAATGAGCAGTTCTTC. Translated, it gives CASGERGQGSLSSYNEQFF.

The chain is built from TRBV10-3 and TRBJ2-6, with TRBD1 matching over 9 bases. Germline assignment: CDR1 ENHRY and CDR2 SYGVKD. J lost 1 base, V lost 4 bases, and 8 bases had no gene match. The CDR3 is 18 amino acids. DNA of the CDR3: TGTGCCATCAGTGTTCGGGACAGGGTTGGGTCTGGGGCCAACGTCCTGACTTTC. This gives the protein CAISVRDRVGSGANVLTF.

The chain couples TRBV5-8 to TRBJ1-6; TRBD1 agrees at 7 bases. The V gene end was trimmed by 4 bases and the J gene end by 9 bases; junction bases not matched to a gene: 4. Germline V CDR1 and CDR2: SGHTS, YDEGEE. This CDR3 region has 13 residues. Written as DNA, the CDR3 is TGTGCCAGCAGCCCGCGACAGGGTTCACCCCTCCACTTT. As protein: CASSPRQGSPLHF. The complete variable domain, with remaining parts taken from reference TRBV5-8 and TRBJ1-6, reads EAGVTQSPTHLIKTRGQQATLRCSPISGHTSVYWYQQALGLGLQFLLWYDEGEERNRGNFPPRFSGRQFPNYSSELNVNALELEDSALYLCASSPRQGSPLHFGNGTRLTVT.

This clonotype was observed at least ten times. The chain links TRBV12-3 or TRBV12-4 to TRBJ2-7; the match to TRBD2 covers 11 bases. Trimming cost V 7 bases and J 5 bases; bases outside gene matches: 10. The CDR3 spans 15 residues. CDR3 sequence reads: CASTQGGTSGNEQYF. CDR3 bases: TGTGCCAGCACCCAAGGAGGGACTAGCGGAAACGAGCAGTACTTC.

The chain uses TRBV20-1 and TRBJ2-2; no reliable D call. V was pared by 3 bases and J by 3 bases, with 11 bases between. The CDR3 has 14 amino acids. CDR1 and CDR2 from the germline V gene are DFQATT and SNEGSKA (reference sequence). For the CDR3, the DNA is TGCAGTGCTAGTCGAGGACGATACACCGGGGAGCTGTTTTTT. Its protein is CSASRGRYTGELFF.

The chain recombines TRBV10-3 with TRBJ2-4; a weak D match, TRBD2 (5 bases). CDR3 length: 16 residues. The V gene lost 5 bases and the J gene lost 3 bases, with 17 bases spanning the gap. CDR1 and CDR2 (germline): ENHRY, SYGVKD. CDR3 sequence: CAISSGPEAGKNIQYF. CDR3 DNA sequence: TGTGCCATCAGTAGCGGCCCGGAGGCGGGCAAAAACATTCAGTACTTC.

Remarks on this clonotype: The junction differs from germline at one of its ends, possibly a read error. The V and J genes are TRBV12-3 or TRBV12-4 and TRBJ2-1; D not certain. The CDR3 length is 13 residues. The CDR3: CASSVGRNNGQFF. DNA for the CDR3: TGTGCCAGCAGTGTAGGACGCAACAATGGGCAGTTCTTC.

This clonotype has at least ten counts. The chain carries TRBV24-1 and TRBJ2-3; 7 nucleotides match TRBD2. Germline V CDR1 and CDR2: KGHDR, SFDVKD. The length of the CDR3 is 17 residues. With V trimmed by 1 base and J by 8 bases, 14 bases remained unmatched. The CDR3 nucleotides read TGTGCCACCAGTGATTTAAGTCTAGCTAGCGGATCAGTTACGCAGTATTTT. This translates into CATSDLSLASGSVTQYF.